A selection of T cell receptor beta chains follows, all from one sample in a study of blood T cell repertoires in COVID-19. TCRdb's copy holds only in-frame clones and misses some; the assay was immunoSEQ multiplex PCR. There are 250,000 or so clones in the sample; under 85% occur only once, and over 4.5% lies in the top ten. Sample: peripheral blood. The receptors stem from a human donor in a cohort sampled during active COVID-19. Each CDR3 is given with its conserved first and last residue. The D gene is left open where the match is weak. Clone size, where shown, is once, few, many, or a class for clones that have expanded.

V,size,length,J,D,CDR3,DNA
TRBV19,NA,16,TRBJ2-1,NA,CASSRARASSYNEQFF,TGTGCCAGTAGTAGGGCGCGCGCGAGCTCCTACAATGAGCAGTTCTTC
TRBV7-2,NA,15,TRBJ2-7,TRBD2,CASSLGAGVTYEQYF,TGTGCCAGCAGCTTAGGGGCGGGAGTTACCTACGAGCAGTACTTC
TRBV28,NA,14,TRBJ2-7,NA,CAITTGTRVGEQYF,TGTGCCATCACCACAGGGACCCGGGTCGGGGAGCAGTACTTC
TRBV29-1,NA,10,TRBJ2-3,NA,CSAGTDTQYF,TGCAGCGCCGGGACAGATACGCAGTATTTT
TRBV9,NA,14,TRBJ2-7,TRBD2,CASSVGLAAYEQYF,TGTGCCAGCAGCGTGGGACTAGCGGCCTACGAGCAGTACTTC
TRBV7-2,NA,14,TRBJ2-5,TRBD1,CASRKKGGGETQYF,TGTGCCAGCAGAAAGAAAGGGGGCGGGGAGACCCAGTACTTC
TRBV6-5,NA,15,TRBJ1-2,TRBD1,CASSRIRGQGYGYTF,TGTGCCAGCAGTCGTATAAGGGGACAGGGTTATGGCTACACCTTC
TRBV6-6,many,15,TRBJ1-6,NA,CASNLGGGGGSPLHF,TGTGCCAGCAACCTGGGGGGAGGGGGTGGTTCACCCCTCCACTTT
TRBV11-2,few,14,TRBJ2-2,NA,CASSSFRGAGELFF,TGTGCCAGCAGCTCTTTTCGGGGTGCCGGGGAGCTGTTTTTT
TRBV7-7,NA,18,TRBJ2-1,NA,CASSLDTSPVPGSNEQFF,TGTGCTAGCAGCTTAGATACGTCACCAGTCCCGGGTTCCAATGAGCAGTTCTTC
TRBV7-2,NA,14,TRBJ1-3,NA,CASSLTGSGNTIYF,TGTGCCAGCAGCTTAACAGGCTCTGGAAACACCATATATTTT
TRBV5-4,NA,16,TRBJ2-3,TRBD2,CASSLRLAGGSDTQYF,TGTGCCAGCAGCTTGAGGCTAGCGGGGGGCTCAGATACGCAGTATTTT
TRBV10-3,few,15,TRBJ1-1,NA,CAISESIEGITEAFF,TGTGCCATCAGTGAGTCGATCGAGGGAATCACTGAAGCTTTCTTT
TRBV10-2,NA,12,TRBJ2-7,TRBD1,CASSEEQGARVF,TGCGCCAGCAGTGAGGAGCAGGGGGCGCGGGTCTTC
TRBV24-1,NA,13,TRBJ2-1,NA,CATSSNPGGEQFF,TGTGCCACCAGTAGTAACCCTGGAGGTGAGCAGTTCTTC
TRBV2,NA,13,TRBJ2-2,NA,CASSGLSTGELFF,TGTGCCAGCAGTGGACTATCCACCGGGGAGCTGTTTTTT
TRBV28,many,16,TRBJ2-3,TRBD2,CASPKEEGGFTDTQYF,TGTGCCAGCCCAAAAGAGGAGGGAGGGTTCACAGATACGCAGTATTTT
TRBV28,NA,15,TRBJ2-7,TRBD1,CATIGDRGRLHEQYF,TGTGCCACCATAGGGGACAGGGGGCGTCTCCACGAGCAGTACTTC
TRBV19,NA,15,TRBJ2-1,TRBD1,CASSIQQGASTEQFF,TGTGCCAGTAGTATTCAACAGGGGGCGTCCACTGAGCAGTTCTTC
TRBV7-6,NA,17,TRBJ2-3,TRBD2,CASSSAGTSGRTDTQYF,TGTGCCAGCAGCTCGGCCGGGACTAGCGGGAGAACAGATACGCAGTATTTT
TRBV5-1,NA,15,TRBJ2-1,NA,CASSGDGGFYNEQFF,TGCGCCAGCAGCGGCGACGGGGGTTTCTACAATGAGCAGTTCTTC
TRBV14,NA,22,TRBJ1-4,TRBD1,CASSQEIYSTGTGGGLREKLFF,TGTGCCAGCAGCCAAGAGATCTACTCAACCGGGACAGGCGGGGGACTTCGGGAAAAACTGTTTTTT
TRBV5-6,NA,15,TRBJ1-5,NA,CASSLASYGYQPQHF,TGTGCCAGCAGCTTGGCCTCCTACGGGTATCAGCCCCAGCATTTT
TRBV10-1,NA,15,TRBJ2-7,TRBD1,CASSEPGQGVGEQYF,TGCGCCAGCAGTGAGCCGGGACAGGGAGTAGGAGAGCAGTACTTC
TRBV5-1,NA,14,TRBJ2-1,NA,CASSLGASYNEQFF,TGCGCCAGCAGCTTGGGGGCCTCCTACAATGAGCAGTTCTTC
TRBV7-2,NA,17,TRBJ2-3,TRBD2,CASSLRPAGGGTDTQYF,TGTGCCAGCAGCTTAAGGCCAGCGGGGGGCGGCACAGATACGCAGTATTTT
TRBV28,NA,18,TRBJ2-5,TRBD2,CASSPGLAGGRYEETQYF,TGTGCCAGCAGCCCAGGACTAGCGGGAGGCCGATACGAGGAGACCCAGTACTTC
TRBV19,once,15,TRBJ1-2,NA,CASTIGRVSNYGYTF,TGTGCCAGTACCATCGGCAGGGTGTCTAACTATGGCTACACCTTC
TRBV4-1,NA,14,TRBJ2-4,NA,CASSQADSPNIQYF,TGCGCCAGCAGCCAAGCGGACAGCCCAAACATTCAGTACTTC
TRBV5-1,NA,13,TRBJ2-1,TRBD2,CASGTGGINEQFF,TGCGCCAGCGGAACGGGGGGAATCAATGAGCAGTTCTTC
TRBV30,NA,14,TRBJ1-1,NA,CAWSSPHRNTEAFF,TGTGCCTGGAGTTCCCCCCACAGGAACACTGAAGCTTTCTTT
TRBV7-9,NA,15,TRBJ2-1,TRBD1,CASRGTGKAYNEQFF,TGTGCCAGCAGAGGGACAGGGAAGGCCTACAATGAGCAGTTCTTC
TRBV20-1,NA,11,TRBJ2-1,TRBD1,CSAHTGVEQFF,TGCAGTGCTCACACAGGGGTTGAGCAGTTCTTC
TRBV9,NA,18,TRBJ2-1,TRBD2,CASSAGLAGGSSYNEQFF,TGTGCCAGCAGCGCGGGACTAGCGGGGGGGAGCTCCTACAATGAGCAGTTCTTC
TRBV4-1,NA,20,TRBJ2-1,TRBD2,CASSLSSGRTLRFSYNEQFF,TGCGCCAGCAGCCTCTCTAGCGGGAGGACGTTAAGGTTCTCCTACAATGAGCAGTTCTTC
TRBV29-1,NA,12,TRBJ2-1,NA,CSADQGDNEQFF,TGCAGCGCTGACCAGGGCGACAATGAGCAGTTCTTC
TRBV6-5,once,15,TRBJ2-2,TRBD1,CASSSGQGYTGELFF,TGTGCCAGCAGTTCGGGACAGGGCTACACCGGGGAGCTGTTTTTT
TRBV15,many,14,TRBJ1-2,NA,CATSRDLSGYGYTF,TGTGCCACCAGCAGAGATCTAAGCGGCTATGGCTACACCTTC
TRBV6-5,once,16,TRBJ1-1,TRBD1,CASSYSRTGGNPPAFF,TGTGCCAGCAGTTACTCGAGGACAGGCGGCAATCCCCCGGCTTTCTTT
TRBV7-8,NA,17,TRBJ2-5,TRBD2,CASSLPSGLAEKETQYF,TGTGCCAGCAGCCTTCCGTCGGGACTAGCGGAAAAGGAGACCCAGTACTTC
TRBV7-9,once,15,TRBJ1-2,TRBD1,CASSAPGTGAKGYTF,TGTGCCAGCAGCGCACCCGGGACAGGGGCTAAAGGCTACACCTTC
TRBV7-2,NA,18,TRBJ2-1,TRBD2,CASSHQPGTSGRRSEQFF,TGTGCCAGCAGCCACCAACCCGGGACTAGCGGGAGGAGGAGTGAGCAGTTCTTC
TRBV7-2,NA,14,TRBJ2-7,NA,CASSLEKGPYEQYF,TGTGCCAGCAGCTTAGAGAAGGGGCCATACGAGCAGTACTTC
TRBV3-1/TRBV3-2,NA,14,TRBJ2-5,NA,CASSPEYSKETQYF,TGTGCCAGCAGCCCCGAGTACAGCAAAGAGACCCAGTACTTC
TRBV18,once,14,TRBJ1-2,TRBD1,CASSSDRGRDGYTF,TGTGCCAGCTCATCGGACAGGGGGCGAGATGGCTACACCTTC
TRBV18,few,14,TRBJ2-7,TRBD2,CASSPLAGEYEQYF,TGTGCCAGCTCTCCTCTGGCGGGGGAGTACGAGCAGTACTTC
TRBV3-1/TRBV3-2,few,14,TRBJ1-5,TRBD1,CASSRTGGDQPQHF,TGTGCCAGCAGCCGAACAGGGGGAGATCAGCCCCAGCATTTT
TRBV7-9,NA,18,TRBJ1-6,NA,CARLRDKLTSSYNSPLHF,TGTGCCAGACTACGGGACAAACTCACAAGCTCCTATAATTCACCCCTCCACTTT
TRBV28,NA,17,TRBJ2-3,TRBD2,CASSSRPSGRAIGTQYF,TGTGCCAGCAGTTCCCGCCCCAGCGGGAGGGCCATTGGTACGCAGTATTTT
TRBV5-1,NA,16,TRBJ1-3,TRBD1,CASSLEWDRAGNTIYF,TGCGCCAGCAGCTTGGAGTGGGACAGGGCTGGAAACACCATATATTTT
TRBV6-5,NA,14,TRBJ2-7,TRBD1,CASSRTGGRYEQYF,TGTGCCAGCAGTCGGACAGGGGGCCGCTACGAGCAGTACTTC
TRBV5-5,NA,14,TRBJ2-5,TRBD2,CASSLPGGKETQYF,TGTGCCAGCAGCTTGCCGGGGGGGAAAGAGACCCAGTACTTC
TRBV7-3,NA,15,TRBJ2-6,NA,CASSRDGSGANVLTF,TGTGCCAGCAGCCGAGACGGGTCTGGGGCCAACGTCCTGACTTTC
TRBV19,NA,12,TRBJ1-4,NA,CASSIRGEKLFF,TGTGCCAGTAGTATCCGGGGTGAAAAACTGTTTTTT
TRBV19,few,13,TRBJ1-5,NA,CASWGGLNQPQHF,TGTGCCAGCTGGGGGGGCCTCAATCAGCCCCAGCATTTT
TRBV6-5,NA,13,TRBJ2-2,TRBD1,CASRTGGRGELFF,TGTGCCAGCAGGACAGGGGGAAGGGGGGAGCTGTTTTTT
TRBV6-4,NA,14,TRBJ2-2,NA,CASKVDSNTGELFF,TGTGCCAGCAAAGTCGACAGTAACACCGGGGAGCTGTTTTTT
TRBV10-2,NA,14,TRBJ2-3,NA,CASRDRGPSDTQYF,TGCGCCAGCCGCGATAGAGGGCCCTCAGATACGCAGTATTTT
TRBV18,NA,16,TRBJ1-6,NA,CASSPTTQGVGSPLHF,TGTGCCAGCTCACCCACCACACAGGGCGTGGGTTCACCCCTCCACTTT
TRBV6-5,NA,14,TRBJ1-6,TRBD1,CASSRTGENSPLHF,TGTGCCAGCAGTCGTACAGGGGAAAATTCACCCCTCCACTTT